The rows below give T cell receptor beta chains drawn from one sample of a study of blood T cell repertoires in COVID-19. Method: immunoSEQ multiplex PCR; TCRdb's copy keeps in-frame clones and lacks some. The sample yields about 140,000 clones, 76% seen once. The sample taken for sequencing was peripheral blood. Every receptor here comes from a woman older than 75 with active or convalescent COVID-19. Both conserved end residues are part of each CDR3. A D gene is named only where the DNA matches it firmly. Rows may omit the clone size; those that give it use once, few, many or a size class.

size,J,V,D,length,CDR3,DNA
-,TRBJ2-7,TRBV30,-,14,CAWSPTGRNPAVYF,TGTGCCTGGAGCCCGACAGGCCGAAACCCCGCGGTATACTTC
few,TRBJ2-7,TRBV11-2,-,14,CASRRDGSSYEQYF,TGTGCCAGTAGGCGGGACGGGAGCTCCTACGAGCAGTACTTC
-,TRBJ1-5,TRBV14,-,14,CASSQVGVDQPQHF,TGTGCCAGCAGCCAAGTAGGGGTCGATCAGCCCCAGCATTTT
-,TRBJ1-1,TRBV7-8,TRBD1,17,CASSRDRGRSMNTEAFF,TGTGCCAGCAGCCGAGACAGGGGCCGAAGCATGAACACTGAAGCTTTCTTT
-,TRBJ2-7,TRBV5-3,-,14,CARIPTGVGGEQYF,TGTGCCAGAATCCCAACGGGAGTTGGAGGCGAGCAGTACTTC
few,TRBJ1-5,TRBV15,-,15,CATSHLGRGPQPQHF,TGTGCCACCAGCCACCTAGGCAGGGGCCCTCAGCCCCAGCATTTT
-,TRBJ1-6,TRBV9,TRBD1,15,CASSERQGRNSPLHF,TGTGCCAGCAGCGAGAGACAGGGTCGGAATTCACCCCTCCACTTT
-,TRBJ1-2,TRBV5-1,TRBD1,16,CASSADRGLASGGYTF,TGCGCCAGCAGCGCGGACAGGGGGCTAGCGTCTGGTGGCTACACCTTC
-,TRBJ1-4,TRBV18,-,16,CASSPPSTGLNEKLFF,TGTGCCAGCTCACCACCGAGCACTGGGCTTAATGAAAAACTGTTTTTT
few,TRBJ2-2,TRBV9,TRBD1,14,CASSDQGDTGELFF,TGTGCCAGCAGCGATCAGGGGGACACCGGGGAGCTGTTTTTT